The clone carrying this TCR beta chain was seen just once. Its antigen is currently unknown. Here immunoSEQ multiplex PCR was the method, and the copy in TCRdb shows in-frame clones only, minus some. The sample gives under 35,000 clones, roughly 90% of which show up once; 14% is in the top ten. The sample is drawn from a study of T cell responses to AZD1222 COVID-19 vaccine. The study's findings and limits: Reportedly, close to half of spike-specific TCRs are directed against unmutated variant regions.

The V end was cut by 0 bases, the J end by 8 bases, with 12 bases between. CDR3 length equals 14 residues. Germline CDR1 is SGHKS and CDR2 is YYEKEE (reference sequence). This sequence joins TRBV5-5 and TRBJ1-5; D ambiguous. The sequence was collected from an adult who received the AZD1222 COVID-19 vaccine. The input for sequencing was peripheral blood, taken 28 days after the second AZD1222 dose. CDR3 nucleotides: TGTGCCAGCAGCTTGGACCCTCGAAGGGAGCCCCAGCATTTT. Protein: CASSLDPRREPQHF.